Listed below are T cell receptor beta chains from one sample, sequenced in a study of blood T cell repertoires in COVID-19. Profiled with immunoSEQ multiplex PCR; TCRdb holds only in-frame clones, not every one. The sample gives around 45,000 clones, around 79% of which show up once; roughly 30% is in the top ten. Specimen: peripheral blood. These receptor sequences come from an elderly woman with acute or convalescent COVID-19. The CDR3 runs from the conserved cysteine through the conserved F or W. D genes are given only for firm matches. Clone size is not always given. Where it is, it says once, few, many or a class for expanded clones.

cdr3_length: 14; v_call: TRBV7-9; j_call: TRBJ1-2; clone_size: .; d_call: .; cdr3_aa: CASSLDVLTRGYTF; cdr3_nt: TGTGCCAGCAGCTTAGATGTACTGACGCGGGGCTACACCTTC
cdr3_length: 14; v_call: TRBV5-6; j_call: TRBJ1-1; clone_size: .; d_call: TRBD1; cdr3_aa: CASIPTGWDTEAFF; cdr3_nt: TGTGCCAGCATCCCGACAGGGTGGGACACTGAAGCTTTCTTT
cdr3_length: 13; v_call: TRBV5-1; j_call: TRBJ2-7; clone_size: .; d_call: TRBD1; cdr3_aa: CASSLGQGGEQYF; cdr3_nt: TGCGCCAGCAGCTTAGGACAGGGGGGCGAGCAGTACTTC
cdr3_length: 15; v_call: TRBV7-2; j_call: TRBJ2-1; clone_size: .; d_call: TRBD2; cdr3_aa: CASSSGTSGNNEQFF; cdr3_nt: TGTGCCAGCAGCTCCGGGACTAGCGGAAACAATGAGCAGTTCTTC
cdr3_length: 13; v_call: TRBV18; j_call: TRBJ1-1; clone_size: .; d_call: TRBD1; cdr3_aa: CASLRQGNTEAFF; cdr3_nt: TGTGCCAGCCTTCGACAGGGGAACACTGAAGCTTTCTTT
cdr3_length: 13; v_call: TRBV3-1/TRBV3-2; j_call: TRBJ1-5; clone_size: few; d_call: .; cdr3_aa: CASSQLRDQPQHF; cdr3_nt: TGTGCCAGCAGCCAATTGAGGGATCAGCCCCAGCATTTT
cdr3_length: 14; v_call: TRBV30; j_call: TRBJ1-1; clone_size: .; d_call: TRBD1; cdr3_aa: CAWTNPGGGILAFF; cdr3_nt: TGTGCCTGGACTAATCCAGGGGGCGGCATCTTGGCTTTCTTT
cdr3_length: 13; v_call: TRBV19; j_call: TRBJ2-3; clone_size: .; d_call: TRBD2; cdr3_aa: CASNFGTSGTQYF; cdr3_nt: TGTGCCAGTAATTTTGGGACTAGCGGGACGCAGTATTTT
cdr3_length: 13; v_call: TRBV29-1; j_call: TRBJ1-4; clone_size: .; d_call: .; cdr3_aa: CSVQPSGNEKLFF; cdr3_nt: TGCAGCGTTCAGCCTTCAGGGAATGAAAAACTGTTTTTT
cdr3_length: 14; v_call: TRBV7-2; j_call: TRBJ2-1; clone_size: .; d_call: .; cdr3_aa: CASSLVLATGEQFF; cdr3_nt: TGTGCCAGCAGCTTAGTGTTGGCAACGGGTGAGCAGTTCTTC
cdr3_length: 15; v_call: TRBV11-2; j_call: TRBJ1-5; clone_size: .; d_call: TRBD1; cdr3_aa: CASSPDRGRNQPQHF; cdr3_nt: TGTGCCAGCAGCCCTGACAGGGGTCGCAATCAGCCCCAGCATTTT
cdr3_length: 13; v_call: TRBV30; j_call: TRBJ2-7; clone_size: .; d_call: .; cdr3_aa: CAWSATTYHEQYF; cdr3_nt: TGTGCCTGGAGTGCAACCACTTATCACGAGCAGTACTTC
cdr3_length: 15; v_call: TRBV6-5; j_call: TRBJ1-2; clone_size: .; d_call: .; cdr3_aa: CASREGTSFRFGYTF; cdr3_nt: TGTGCCAGCAGAGAGGGAACAAGTTTTCGGTTTGGCTACACCTTC
cdr3_length: 20; v_call: TRBV28; j_call: TRBJ1-2; clone_size: .; d_call: .; cdr3_aa: CASSLPSKGERLLSLYGYTF; cdr3_nt: TGTGCCAGCAGTTTGCCCTCAAAGGGGGAACGCCTCCTCTCTCTTTATGGCTACACCTTC
cdr3_length: 14; v_call: TRBV12-1; j_call: TRBJ2-7; clone_size: .; d_call: .; cdr3_aa: CASSSCPLEYEQYF; cdr3_nt: TGTGCCAGCAGCTCGTGCCCCCTAGAGTACGAGCAGTACTTC
cdr3_length: 14; v_call: TRBV2; j_call: TRBJ2-3; clone_size: .; d_call: TRBD1; cdr3_aa: CASSSGQAPDTQYF; cdr3_nt: TGTGCCAGCAGTTCGGGACAGGCCCCAGATACGCAGTATTTT
cdr3_length: 15; v_call: TRBV18; j_call: TRBJ2-3; clone_size: once; d_call: TRBD2; cdr3_aa: CASSPNAGDTDTQYF; cdr3_nt: TGTGCCAGCTCACCTAATGCGGGGGACACAGATACGCAGTATTTT
cdr3_length: 16; v_call: TRBV5-4; j_call: TRBJ2-7; clone_size: .; d_call: TRBD2; cdr3_aa: CASSPSGGRSSYEQYF; cdr3_nt: TGTGCCAGCAGCCCCAGCGGCGGGAGATCCTCCTACGAGCAGTACTTC
cdr3_length: 17; v_call: TRBV27; j_call: TRBJ2-1; clone_size: .; d_call: TRBD2; cdr3_aa: CASSLTPQAGGHNEQFF; cdr3_nt: TGTGCCAGCAGTTTAACCCCACAAGCGGGAGGGCACAATGAGCAGTTCTTC
cdr3_length: 15; v_call: TRBV5-1; j_call: TRBJ1-3; clone_size: .; d_call: .; cdr3_aa: CASSLAAGAGNTIYF; cdr3_nt: TGCGCCAGCAGCTTGGCCGCGGGTGCCGGAAACACCATATATTTT
cdr3_length: 16; v_call: TRBV7-6; j_call: TRBJ1-3; clone_size: .; d_call: TRBD1; cdr3_aa: CASSLTGQSSGNTIYF; cdr3_nt: TGTGCCAGCAGCTTGACGGGACAGTCCTCTGGAAACACCATATATTTT
cdr3_length: 15; v_call: TRBV6-5; j_call: TRBJ2-3; clone_size: once; d_call: TRBD2; cdr3_aa: CASIRAGGWTDTQYF; cdr3_nt: TGTGCCAGCATTAGGGCGGGAGGATGGACAGATACGCAGTATTTT
cdr3_length: 15; v_call: TRBV5-4; j_call: TRBJ2-3; clone_size: .; d_call: TRBD2; cdr3_aa: CASSSWTSGSNTQYF; cdr3_nt: TGTGCCAGCAGCTCCTGGACTAGCGGGAGTAATACGCAGTATTTT
cdr3_length: 11; v_call: TRBV12-3/TRBV12-4; j_call: TRBJ2-7; clone_size: .; d_call: .; cdr3_aa: CATGRGYEQYF; cdr3_nt: TGTGCCACAGGCCGGGGTTACGAGCAGTACTTC
cdr3_length: 14; v_call: TRBV10-3; j_call: TRBJ1-2; clone_size: .; d_call: .; cdr3_aa: CAISESGELYGYTF; cdr3_nt: TGTGCCATCAGTGAGTCAGGAGAGCTATATGGCTACACCTTC
cdr3_length: 15; v_call: TRBV5-8; j_call: TRBJ2-1; clone_size: .; d_call: TRBD2; cdr3_aa: CASSLVAGGYNEQFF; cdr3_nt: TGTGCCAGCAGCTTGGTAGCGGGGGGCTACAATGAGCAGTTCTTC
cdr3_length: 18; v_call: TRBV6-1; j_call: TRBJ2-6; clone_size: once; d_call: TRBD2; cdr3_aa: CASSEAYGRATGANVLTF; cdr3_nt: TGTGCCAGCAGTGAAGCCTATGGGAGGGCAACTGGGGCCAACGTCCTGACTTTC
cdr3_length: 14; v_call: TRBV18; j_call: TRBJ1-2; clone_size: .; d_call: TRBD1; cdr3_aa: CASSSGQGGYGYTF; cdr3_nt: TGTGCCAGCTCATCCGGACAGGGCGGGTATGGCTACACCTTC
cdr3_length: 16; v_call: TRBV7-9; j_call: TRBJ2-1; clone_size: .; d_call: TRBD2; cdr3_aa: CASSPAIAGTRGEQFF; cdr3_nt: TGTGCCAGCAGCCCCGCCATAGCGGGAACGCGAGGTGAGCAGTTCTTC
cdr3_length: 15; v_call: TRBV11-2; j_call: TRBJ1-2; clone_size: .; d_call: .; cdr3_aa: CASSPLGRTNYGYTF; cdr3_nt: TGTGCCAGCAGCCCTTTGGGCAGAACTAACTATGGCTACACCTTC
cdr3_length: 12; v_call: TRBV10-1; j_call: TRBJ2-3; clone_size: .; d_call: TRBD1; cdr3_aa: CARPDRADTQYF; cdr3_nt: TGCGCCAGGCCGGACAGGGCAGATACGCAGTATTTT
cdr3_length: 14; v_call: TRBV10-3; j_call: TRBJ2-7; clone_size: .; d_call: TRBD1; cdr3_aa: CAISLDRDSYEQYF; cdr3_nt: TGTGCCATCAGCCTGGACAGGGACTCCTACGAGCAGTACTTC
cdr3_length: 14; v_call: TRBV7-2; j_call: TRBJ2-1; clone_size: .; d_call: .; cdr3_aa: CASSLSSSYNEQFF; cdr3_nt: TGTGCCAGCAGCTTATCGAGCTCCTACAATGAGCAGTTCTTC
cdr3_length: 15; v_call: TRBV6-6; j_call: TRBJ2-2; clone_size: .; d_call: TRBD2; cdr3_aa: CASIEGLVNTGELFF; cdr3_nt: TGTGCCAGCATCGAGGGACTAGTGAACACCGGGGAGCTGTTTTTT
cdr3_length: 13; v_call: TRBV2; j_call: TRBJ1-2; clone_size: .; d_call: .; cdr3_aa: CASSGQIIYGYTF; cdr3_nt: TGTGCCAGCAGCGGACAGATAATCTATGGCTACACCTTC
cdr3_length: 15; v_call: TRBV18; j_call: TRBJ1-1; clone_size: .; d_call: TRBD1; cdr3_aa: CASSRKTGINTEAFF; cdr3_nt: TGTGCCAGCTCACGCAAGACAGGGATTAACACTGAAGCTTTCTTT
cdr3_length: 15; v_call: TRBV18; j_call: TRBJ1-4; clone_size: .; d_call: .; cdr3_aa: CASSPGGNNLEKLFF; cdr3_nt: TGTGCCAGCTCACCGGGGGGAAACAATTTGGAAAAACTGTTTTTT
cdr3_length: 16; v_call: TRBV13; j_call: TRBJ2-1; clone_size: .; d_call: .; cdr3_aa: CASSLARGNSYNEQFF; cdr3_nt: TGTGCCAGCAGCCTAGCTAGGGGCAACTCCTACAATGAGCAGTTCTTC
cdr3_length: 18; v_call: TRBV5-1; j_call: TRBJ2-7; clone_size: .; d_call: TRBD2; cdr3_aa: CASSLGGIQLADSYEQYF; cdr3_nt: TGCGCCAGCAGCTTAGGGGGGATACAACTAGCGGACTCCTACGAGCAGTACTTC
cdr3_length: 12; v_call: TRBV29-1; j_call: TRBJ1-3; clone_size: .; d_call: .; cdr3_aa: CSAIMSGNTIYF; cdr3_nt: TGCAGCGCGATCATGTCTGGAAACACCATATATTTT